Each of the 8 T cell receptor beta chains below was sequenced from the same sample in a study of T cell repertoires in cytomegalovirus infection. From the reads, TCRdb called clonotypes with MiXCR, one entry per CDR3 protein. The top ten hold under 15% of the sample, which has some 800,000 distinct CDR3 sequences, 32% seen once. Their antigen targets remain unknown. The sample in question was cultured CD8+ T cells from PBMCs, obtained from culture after CMV antigen stimulation. Every receptor here comes from a human donor in good health (CMV status not recorded). Some clones in this sample may be carry-over from other donors' samples.

This chain links TRBV29-1 with TRBJ1-1; possibly TRBD1 for D (5 bases). The CDR3 is made up of 12 amino acids. V was shortened by 8 bases and J by 4 bases, with 14 bases between the two germline ends. Per the germline V gene, CDR1 is SQVTM and CDR2 is ANQGSEA. The CDR3 reads CSFQGDGTEAFF. The CDR3 nucleotides read TGCAGCTTCCAGGGAGATGGCACTGAAGCTTTCTTT.

There are a few counts of this clonotype. The chain has TRBV7-9 and TRBJ2-3; D is unresolved. The CDR3 is 16 amino acids. Trimming cost V 2 bases and J 2 bases, with 14 bases left between them. Germline-derived CDR1 and CDR2 are SEHNR and FQNEAQ (reference sequence). CDR3 bases: TGTGCCAGCAGCTTAAAGGGATCAGGTGCCACAGATACGCAGTATTTT. Protein: CASSLKGSGATDTQYF.

This chain connects TRBV20-1 to TRBJ2-1; D is ambiguous. From germline, CDR1 is DFQATT and CDR2 SNEGSKA (reference sequence). V was pared by 6 bases and J by 0 bases, with 9 bases between. There are 13 residues in the CDR3. The CDR3 nucleotides are TGCAGTGCCCCTAATAGCTCCTACAATGAGCAGTTCTTC. It encodes CSAPNSSYNEQFF.

This clonotype has only one observation. V gene TRBV5-1 combines with J gene TRBJ1-6, with 10 nucleotides matching TRBD1. CDR1 and CDR2 from the germline V gene are SGHRS and YFSETQ. Unmatched junction bases numbered 16, after V lost 7 bases and J lost 3 bases. This CDR3 is 19 amino acids long. The DNA of the CDR3 is TGCGCCAGCGGACGGGGGGACAGGGGTGCGGACTACTATAATTCACCCCTCCACTTT. It yields the protein CASGRGDRGADYYNSPLHF.

This chain uses TRBV27 with TRBJ2-6; 9 bases align to TRBD1. With 9 bases clipped from V and 4 bases from J, the junction kept 13 bases outside the gene matches. The CDR3 contains 17 residues. Germline V gives CDR1 MNHEY, CDR2 SMNVEV (reference sequence). The CDR3 protein is CARPQGAHRRGANVLTF. For the CDR3, the DNA is TGTGCCAGGCCACAGGGGGCGCACCGAAGAGGGGCCAACGTCCTGACTTTC.

This clonotype was recorded a few times. V and J are TRBV4-3 and TRBJ2-1, with a weak D call TRBD2 (5 bases). V was clipped by 0 bases and J by 6 bases, with 18 bases between them. In germline, CDR1 is LGHNA, CDR2 YSLEER. The CDR3 consists of 17 residues. CDR3 in amino acids: CASSQDTWLALRNEQFF. The CDR3 DNA reads as TGCGCCAGCAGCCAAGATACATGGTTAGCGTTGCGCAATGAGCAGTTCTTC.

A few counts support this clonotype. The genes are TRBV27 and TRBJ2-3; 8 nucleotides align to TRBD1. The V gene's germline CDR1 is MNHEY and CDR2 SMNVEV (reference sequence). CDR3 size: 14 residues. V trimming: 5 bases; J trimming: 5 bases; junction bases outside the gene matches: 6. The CDR3 coding sequence is TGTGCCAGCAGTACTACAGGGGGGTTAGATACGCAGTATTTT. Translating gives CASSTTGGLDTQYF.

The V call is TRBV4-3, the J call TRBJ2-3, with 15 bases lining up with TRBD2. The V gene end was trimmed by 4 bases and the J gene end by 0 bases; junction bases not matched to a gene: 5. Germline CDR1 LGHNA, CDR2 YSLEER. The CDR3 loop spans 18 amino acids. The CDR3 DNA reads TGCGCCAGCAGCCGGGGGACTAGCGGGGGGTATAGCACAGATACGCAGTATTTT. This translates into CASSRGTSGGYSTDTQYF.